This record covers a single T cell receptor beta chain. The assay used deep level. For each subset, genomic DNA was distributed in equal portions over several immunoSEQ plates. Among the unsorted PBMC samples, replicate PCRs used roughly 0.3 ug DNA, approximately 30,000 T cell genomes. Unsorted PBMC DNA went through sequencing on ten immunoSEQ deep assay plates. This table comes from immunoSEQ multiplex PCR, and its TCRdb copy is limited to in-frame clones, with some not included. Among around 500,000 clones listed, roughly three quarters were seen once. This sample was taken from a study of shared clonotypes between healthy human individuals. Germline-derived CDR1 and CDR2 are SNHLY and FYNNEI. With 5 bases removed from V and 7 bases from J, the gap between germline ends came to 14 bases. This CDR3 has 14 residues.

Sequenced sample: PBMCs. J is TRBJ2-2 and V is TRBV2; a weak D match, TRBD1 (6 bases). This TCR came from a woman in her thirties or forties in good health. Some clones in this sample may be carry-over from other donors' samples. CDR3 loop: CASSWDTEVGELFF. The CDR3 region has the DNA TGTGCCAGCAGTTGGGACACGGAGGTCGGGGAGCTGTTTTTT.